These 4 T cell receptor beta chains share one sample of origin, sequenced in a study of blood T cell repertoires in COVID-19. Produced via immunoSEQ multiplex PCR; TCRdb's table is partial and in-frame only. The table records approximately 220,000 clones, about four fifths of them present only once. The sequenced sample was peripheral blood. The receptors were gathered from a woman aged 55-69 years with acute or convalescent COVID-19.

V gene TRBV28 combines with J gene TRBJ1-6, with TRBD1 matching over 7 bases. Unmatched junction bases numbered 10, after V lost 7 bases and J lost 7 bases. The CDR3 sequence is 15 residues long. Germline values: CDR1 MDHEN, CDR2 SYDVKM. The CDR3 is CASTPPGTVNSPLHF. CDR3 bases: TGTGCCAGCACTCCACCCGGGACAGTAAATTCACCCCTCCACTTT.

The V and J genes are TRBV7-2 and TRBJ1-1; 7 bases are a match to TRBD1. CDR3 length: 15 residues. V lost 1 base and J lost 5; bases outside the gene matches: 7. The germline V gene encodes CDR1 SGHTA and CDR2 FQGNSA. The CDR3 DNA reads TGTGCCAGCAGCTTAGGACAGGGTGGGAGGACTGAAGCTTTCTTT. It codes for CASSLGQGGRTEAFF. Supplemented by reference TRBV7-2 and TRBJ1-1, the full variable domain reads GAGVSQSPSNKVTEKGKDVELRCDPISGHTALYWYRQSLGQGLEFLIYFQGNSAPDKSGLPSDRFSAERTGGSVSTLTIQRTQQEDSAVYLCASSLGQGGRTEAFFGQGTRLTVV.

V is TRBV7-3 and J is TRBJ2-7, with 11 positions matching TRBD1. V shed 0 bases, J shed 4 bases, and the junction held 2 bases outside the gene matches. This CDR3 has 15 amino acids. Germline V gene data show CDR1 as SGHTA and CDR2 as FQGTGA. CDR3 DNA sequence: TGTGCCAGCAGCTTAACCGGGACAGGGGGGTACGAGCAGTACTTC. Amino acids: CASSLTGTGGYEQYF.

V and J are TRBV2 and TRBJ2-7, with D perhaps matching TRBD1 (5 bases). The CDR3 runs 14 residues. Germline V CDR1 and CDR2: SNHLY, FYNNEI. Between the trimmed V and J ends, which lost 5 bases and 3 bases, there was a span of 14 bases. The CDR3 DNA is TGTGCCAGCAGTTCACAGGTTGGCTTCTACGAGCAGTACTTC. Its protein is CASSSQVGFYEQYF.